This TCR beta chain was profiled in a study of post-analysis software for immune sequencing data. Overall study: Included among the disease courses, which were recorded for the cohort, were relapsing-remitting, secondary progressive and progressive-relapsing multiple sclerosis. Findings and limits, study-wide: There were five or six TRBV segments more frequent in patients than controls, and TRBV5-6, TRBV5-1 and TRBV20-1 were among them. Samples made in the same batch grouped tightly together by F measure.

Comments on this clonotype: Its antigen is unidentified.

The CDR3 spans 19 residues. Built from TCR beta cDNA, the libraries had unique molecular identifiers in them. TCRdb re-called the PCR reads through MiXCR, storing one row per CDR3 protein. The sample shows around 710,000 distinct CDR3 sequences, around 46% of them seen only once. The V gene is TRBV21-1, the J gene TRBJ2-1; the table's D gene call, TRBD2, was not cross checked with the DNA. TRBV21-1 is a pseudogene locus. This TCR was recovered from a girl aged 5-17 years with multiple sclerosis. The sample taken for sequencing was blood. CDR3 DNA sequence: TGTGCCAGCAGCAAAGGCCCAATAGGGAGTCGGATATCCTACAATGAGCAGTTCTTC. Its translation: CASSKGPIGSRISYNEQFF.